A single sample is the source of the 6 T cell receptor beta chains below, sequenced in a study of cytomegalovirus exposure and HLA in healthy donors. The PCR ran on 60 Vbeta and 13 Jbeta primers. Assay used: immunoSEQ multiplex PCR; TCRdb lists only in-frame clones, some missing. In the table there are about 140,000 clones, around 65% of which are singletons. Sample: PBMCs. The receptors were gathered from a male donor in good health and CMV-seronegative.

This rearrangement joins TRBV7-2 to TRBJ1-6, with 8 bases that match TRBD1. The germline CDR1 and CDR2 sequences are SGHTA and FQGNSA. V shed 1 base, J shed 7 bases, and the junction held 12 bases outside the gene matches. The CDR3 covers 18 residues. The CDR3 region is CASSLERAGQGGNSPLHF. The CDR3 DNA follows: TGTGCCAGCAGCTTAGAGAGGGCCGGACAGGGAGGGAATTCACCCCTCCACTTT.

This rearrangement joins TRBV6-1 to TRBJ1-1; D is possibly TRBD1 (6 bases). Germline loops: CDR1 MNHNS, CDR2 SASEGT. The length of the CDR3 is 14 residues. V was pared by 10 bases and J by 7 bases, with 22 bases between. CDR3 in amino acids: CATREGGVVGEAFF. For the CDR3, the DNA is TGTGCCACCCGAGAGGGGGGGGTGGTTGGTGAAGCTTTCTTT.

The table lists this clone with a few counts. The rearrangement uses TRBV28 and TRBJ1-2; 9 bases fit TRBD1. V trimming: 3 bases; J trimming: 4 bases; junction bases outside the gene matches: 3. The V gene's germline CDR1 is MDHEN and CDR2 SYDVKM. This CDR3 is 14 amino acids long. CDR3 coding DNA: TGTGCCAGCAGTTTGGGGACAGGGCCCTATGGCTACACCTTC. As protein: CASSLGTGPYGYTF.

V and J are TRBV13 and TRBJ2-3; 7 positions agree with TRBD2. Germline CDR1 and CDR2: PRHDT and FYEKMQ (reference sequence). V dropped 0 bases and J dropped 0; count of bases not matched to a gene: 6. This CDR3 is built from 17 residues. CDR3 loop: CASSLGLAVYSTDTQYF. CDR3 DNA sequence: TGTGCCAGCAGCTTAGGCCTAGCGGTTTATAGCACAGATACGCAGTATTTT.

The sample holds a few counts of this clone. The V and J genes are TRBV7-9 and TRBJ2-7; 9 bases align to TRBD1. CDR1 is SEHNR and CDR2 is FQNEAQ in the germline V gene (reference sequence). The CDR3 has 14 amino acids. V shed 3 bases, J shed 2 bases, and the junction held 2 bases outside the gene matches. In DNA, the CDR3 is TGTGCCAGCAGCTTCGGACAGGGGCCCTACGAGCAGTACTTC. Translating gives CASSFGQGPYEQYF. The full variable domain, in which reference TRBV7-9 and TRBJ2-7 provide the parts outside the CDR3, is DTGVSQNPRHKITKRGQNVTFRCDPISEHNRLYWYRQTLGQGPEFLTYFQNEAQLEKSRLLSDRFSAERPKGSFSTLEIQRTEQGDSAMYLCASSFGQGPYEQYFGPGTRLTVT.

The CDR3 nucleotides read TGTGCCAGCTCACGCCGTGGAGGGGTTTCTGGAAACACCATATATTTT. Encoded protein: CASSRRGGVSGNTIYF. This sequence joins TRBV18 and TRBJ1-3, with D tentatively TRBD1 (5 bases). This CDR3 comprises 16 residues. V was shortened by 4 bases and J by 1 base, with 14 bases between the two germline ends. Germline lookup yields CDR1 KGHSH and CDR2 LQKENI. The variable domain in full, completed from reference TRBV18 and TRBJ1-3, reads NAGVMQNPRHLVRRRGQEARLRCSPMKGHSHVYWYRQLPEEGLKFMVYLQKENIIDESGMPKERFSAEFPKEGPSILRIQQVVRGDSAAYFCASSRRGGVSGNTIYFGEGSWLTVV.